Detailed here is one T cell receptor (beta chain). These data originate in a study of OX40 agonist ivuxolimab in advanced cancers. On the study more broadly: One hepatocellular carcinoma and a couple of cutaneous melanoma patients partially responded.

Produced via immunoSEQ multiplex PCR; TCRdb's table is partial and in-frame only. This repertoire shows fewer than 40,000 clones, roughly 89% found once; its top ten account for approximately 0.94%. The germline V and J ends were trimmed by 8 bases and 1 base, with 8 bases remaining between them. CDR1 is MNHEY, CDR2 SVGAGI, per germline. CDR3 length: 13 amino acids. The chain couples TRBV6-5 to TRBJ2-2; D unclear. The TCR originated in an adult with an advanced solid tumor such as melanoma, head and neck, liver or kidney cancer. This sample comprised CD4+ or CD8+ T cells sorted from blood, obtained in a trial of the OX40 agonist ivuxolimab. This CDR3 reads CASRAENTGELFF. CDR3 sequence (DNA): TGTGCCAGCCGAGCCGAGAACACCGGGGAGCTGTTTTTT.